Listed here are 27 T cell receptor beta chains from one sample, sequenced in a study of neurological immune-mediated disorders. TCRdb fed the 5' RACE reads into MiXCR, producing one record per CDR3 protein. There are roughly 17,000 distinct CDR3 sequences in the sample; 7% to 9.5% occur only once, and over 40% lies in the top ten. The specimen sequenced was CD8+ T cells from blood. All receptors come from a man aged 45 to 65 in good health.

This clonotype came up many times. V is TRBV5-1 and J is TRBJ2-7; D possibly corresponds to TRBD2 (5 bases). V lost 6 bases to trimming and J lost 5 bases, with 18 bases between them. CDR1 is SGHRS and CDR2 is YFSETQ in the germline V gene. The CDR3 has 14 residues. This chain's CDR3 is CASTSGMGMDEQYF. DNA of the CDR3: TGCGCCAGCACCTCCGGGATGGGGATGGACGAGCAGTACTTC. Using reference TRBV5-1 and TRBJ2-7 for the parts outside the CDR3, the full variable domain is KAGVTQTPRYLIKTRGQQVTLSCSPISGHRSVSWYQQTPGQGLQFLFEYFSETQRNKGNFPGRFSGRQFSNSRSEMNVSTLELGDSALYLCASTSGMGMDEQYFGPGTRLTVT.

This clonotype was observed at least ten times. The chain couples TRBV29-1 to TRBJ1-1, with a weak D call TRBD1 (6 bases). V lost 4 bases, J lost 2 bases, and 8 bases lay in between. This CDR3 region has 12 residues. The germline CDR1 and CDR2 sequences are SQVTM and ANQGSEA. CDR3: CSVAQGNTEAFF. The CDR3 DNA reads TGCAGCGTTGCACAGGGAAACACTGAAGCTTTCTTT.

This clonotype was found many times. This sequence joins TRBV2 and TRBJ2-1, with D unresolved. The CDR3 has 13 amino acids. V was shortened by 7 bases and J by 2 bases, with 9 bases between the two germline ends. Germline V lookup: CDR1 SNHLY, CDR2 FYNNEI. The CDR3 protein is CASTGTTYNEQFF. CDR3 DNA sequence: TGTGCCAGCACGGGCACGACCTACAATGAGCAGTTCTTC.

This clonotype occurred many times. The V call is TRBV27, the J call TRBJ2-4, with TRBD2 matching 9 bases. Germline CDR1 reads MNHEY; CDR2 reads SMNVEV (reference sequence). Trimming at V came to 7 bases and at J to 2 bases, leaving 15 bases not matched to a gene. The CDR3 is 18 residues long. The CDR3 DNA follows: TGTGCCAGCACCCTTTGGCGGGAGGGCCGCAGGCCCAAAAACATTCAGTACTTC. As protein: CASTLWREGRRPKNIQYF.

In its sample, this clonotype was seen many times. This sequence joins TRBV6-5 and TRBJ2-3; D unresolved. V was clipped by 2 bases and J by 1 base, with 10 bases between them. Per the germline V gene, CDR1 is MNHEY and CDR2 is SVGAGI. The CDR3 consists of 15 residues. The CDR3 reads CASSYGSSGTDTQYF. Written as DNA, the CDR3 is TGTGCCAGCAGTTACGGCTCCTCGGGCACAGATACGCAGTATTTT.

This clonotype was counted ten times or more. The chain links TRBV5-6 to TRBJ2-7, with D perhaps assigned TRBD1 or TRBD2 (5 bases each). The CDR3 loop spans 13 amino acids. V was cut by 0 bases and J by 6 bases, with 10 bases left in between. From germline, CDR1 is SGHDT and CDR2 YYEEEE. The CDR3 loop reads CASSLAGAPEQYF. The CDR3 DNA follows: TGTGCCAGCAGCTTGGCCGGGGCACCCGAGCAGTACTTC.

Note on this clonotype: One end of the junction varies from germline; a read error may be responsible. V usage is TRBV29-1 and J usage is TRBJ2-3; D ambiguous. This CDR3 has 14 amino acids. Germline CDR1 is SQVTM and CDR2 is ANQGSEA. Here the CDR3 DNA reads TGCAGAGTTGAAGCGTCCTTGAGGCTAGATACGCAGTATTTT. Its translation is CRVEASLRLDTQYF.

This clonotype was counted many times. J is TRBJ2-2 and V is TRBV6-2 or TRBV6-3; D is undetermined. The CDR3 loop spans 14 amino acids. Germline CDR1 MNHEY, CDR2 SVGEGT. V lost 8 bases, J lost 0 bases, and 10 bases lay in between. CDR3 nucleotides: TGTGCCAGCCGGACGTACCCGAACACCGGGGAGCTGTTTTTT. This gives the protein CASRTYPNTGELFF.

This clonotype was detected ten times or more. The chain employs TRBV7-2 and TRBJ2-1, with TRBD2 as a possible D gene (6 bases). Trimming stripped 3 bases from V and 9 bases from J, with 12 bases between. The CDR3 contains 13 residues. Germline lookup yields CDR1 SGHTA and CDR2 FQGNSA. The CDR3 loop is CASSFTTRTEQFF. The CDR3 DNA reads TGTGCCAGCAGCTTCACGACTAGGACTGAGCAGTTCTTC.

There are many counts of this clonotype. The chain couples TRBV15 to TRBJ2-1; perhaps TRBD2 as D (5 bases). Germline CDR1 LNHNV, CDR2 YYDKDF (reference sequence). CDR3 length: 13 residues. Trimming removed 5 bases from V and 5 bases from J, with 10 bases in between. Here the CDR3 reads CATSAAGDNEQFF. In DNA, the CDR3 is TGTGCCACCAGCGCAGCCGGGGACAATGAGCAGTTCTTC.

This clonotype was counted at least ten times. V and J are TRBV5-1 and TRBJ2-1; 9 positions match TRBD2. Trimming at V came to 7 bases and at J to 0 bases, leaving 5 bases not matched to a gene. Germline CDR1 SGHRS, CDR2 YFSETQ. The CDR3 contains 15 residues. CDR3 loop: CASASGGSSYNEQFF. CDR3 DNA: TGCGCCAGCGCAAGCGGGGGGAGCTCCTACAATGAGCAGTTCTTC.

The rearrangement links TRBV4-1 to TRBJ2-7; D unresolved. The CDR3 length is 13 residues. CDR1 and CDR2 (germline): MGHRA, YSYEKL. Trimming removed 0 bases from V and 5 bases from J, with 8 bases in between. This chain's CDR3 is CASSQEVADEQYF. DNA of the CDR3: TGCGCCAGCAGCCAAGAGGTTGCGGACGAGCAGTACTTC.

This clonotype was counted many times. The rearrangement uses TRBV20-1 and TRBJ2-1; the match to TRBD1 covers 7 bases. This CDR3 region has 14 residues. Germline V lookup: CDR1 DFQATT, CDR2 SNEGSKA (reference sequence). V was clipped by 1 base and J by 7 bases; unmatched bases: 7. The CDR3 nucleotides are TGCAGTGCTAGAGGACAGGGAGAATTGAATGAGCAGTTCTTC. Translated, it gives CSARGQGELNEQFF.

The rearrangement uses TRBV10-3 and TRBJ2-4; no clear D gene. Trimming stripped 0 bases from V and 0 bases from J, with 12 bases between. Germline CDR1 is ENHRY and CDR2 is SYGVKD. The CDR3 length is 17 residues. In nucleotides, the CDR3 is TGTGCCATCAGTGAGTCGCGGACGGGTCCAGCCAAAAACATTCAGTACTTC. As protein: CAISESRTGPAKNIQYF.

This clonotype has ten or more counts. V usage is TRBV28 and J usage is TRBJ2-3; 9 positions match TRBD2. The V and J ends lost 2 bases and 3 bases, in that order; junction bases with no gene match: 9. Germline CDR1 MDHEN, CDR2 SYDVKM. CDR3 length: 17 amino acids. CDR3 sequence (DNA): TGTGCCAGCAGTTTAAGTATAGCGGGAGATCTTACAGATACGCAGTATTTT. This gives the protein CASSLSIAGDLTDTQYF.

The chain has TRBV14 and TRBJ1-2; D not certain. Germline assignment: CDR1 SGHDN and CDR2 FVKESK. The CDR3 has 13 residues. V lost 0 bases, J lost 5 bases, and 7 bases lay in between. The CDR3 loop is CASSQDFRYGYTF. CDR3 nucleotide sequence: TGTGCCAGCAGCCAAGACTTTCGGTATGGCTACACCTTC.

This clonotype was detected many times. V usage is TRBV15 and J usage is TRBJ2-7; 7 bases are shared with TRBD2. Germline lookup yields CDR1 LNHNV and CDR2 YYDKDF (reference sequence). The junction had 6 bases not matched to a gene; V was cut back by 8 bases and J by 2 bases. The CDR3 extends over 13 amino acids. The CDR3 DNA follows: TGTGCCACCTCGGGGGGAAGAGCCTACGAGCAGTACTTC. Encoded protein: CATSGGRAYEQYF.

V is TRBV14 and J is TRBJ1-1, with 9 positions matching TRBD1. The ends lost 6 bases at V and 3 bases at J; junction bases unmatched: 5. The CDR3 length is 14 residues. CDR1 SGHDN and CDR2 FVKESK come from the germline V gene. The CDR3 protein is CASRTTGGYTEAFF. CDR3 sequence (DNA): TGTGCCAGCAGGACGACAGGGGGGTACACTGAAGCTTTCTTT.

At least ten counts were recorded for this clonotype. J is TRBJ2-7 and V is TRBV6-6, with TRBD2 matching 16 bases. Germline V gene lookup returns CDR1 MNHNY and CDR2 SVGAGI (reference sequence). The CDR3 runs 17 residues. J gave up 3 bases and V 6 bases, and 8 bases lay outside the gene matches. For the CDR3, the DNA is TGTGCCAGCAGCCCGGGACTAGCGGGGGGGCCCCTCTACGAGCAGTACTTC. Translating gives CASSPGLAGGPLYEQYF.

This clonotype was recorded many times. The chain combines TRBV3-1 with TRBJ2-1; D remains unclear. Germline V gene sequence: CDR1 LGHDT, CDR2 YNNKEL (reference sequence). CDR3 length equals 12 residues. V lost 6 bases and J 4 bases, leaving 7 bases between the germline ends. The chain's CDR3 is CASSVQYNEQFF. CDR3 in DNA: TGTGCCAGCAGTGTGCAATACAATGAGCAGTTCTTC.

This clonotype was recorded many times. This sequence joins TRBV5-1 and TRBJ2-6; D unresolved. V was cut by 1 base and J by 0 bases, with 8 bases left in between. The germline V gene encodes CDR1 SGHRS and CDR2 YFSETQ. The CDR3 contains 16 residues. The CDR3 reads CASSLPSNSGANVLTF. CDR3 nucleotide sequence: TGCGCCAGCAGCTTGCCATCTAACTCTGGGGCCAACGTCCTGACTTTC.

CDR3 sequence: CASTDGGPLHF. CDR3 nucleotides: TGTGCCAGCACTGACGGGGGTCCCCTCCACTTT. This chain connects TRBV6-5 to TRBJ1-6, with a tentative D call TRBD1 (5 bases). Germline loops: CDR1 MNHEY, CDR2 SVGAGI. The germline V and J ends were trimmed by 7 bases and 13 bases, with 11 bases remaining between them. CDR3 length: 11 residues.

This clonotype came up many times. The V call is TRBV6-2 or TRBV6-3, the J call TRBJ2-2; D remains unclear. Germline V gives CDR1 MNHEY, CDR2 SVGEGT. This CDR3 comprises 11 residues. Trimming removed 4 bases from V and 6 bases from J, with 3 bases in between. In DNA form, the CDR3 reads TGTGCCAGCAGTTTTCCCGGGGAGCTGTTTTTT. This gives the protein CASSFPGELFF.

This clonotype was counted many times. J is TRBJ2-1 and V is TRBV29-1; the match to TRBD2 covers 8 bases. The germline V gene has CDR1 SQVTM and CDR2 ANQGSEA. V lost 6 bases, J lost 2 bases, and 6 bases stayed unmatched. The CDR3 loop spans 14 amino acids. CDR3 DNA sequence: TGCAGCGTCGCCACTAGCGGTGCCTACAATGAGCAGTTCTTC. This translates into CSVATSGAYNEQFF.

In this sample, this clonotype turned up many times. The CDR3 region is CASSLTGTTEAFF. The CDR3 nucleotides read TGTGCCAGCAGCTTGACAGGGACCACTGAAGCTTTCTTT. The V and J genes are TRBV7-9 and TRBJ1-1, with TRBD1 matching over 7 bases. Germline trimming cut 3 bases from V and 4 bases from J; bases unmatched to any gene: 2. This CDR3 is built from 13 residues. Per the germline V gene, CDR1 is SEHNR and CDR2 is FQNEAQ (reference sequence).

This clonotype was seen repeatedly, ten times or more. The gene calls are TRBV3-1 and TRBJ2-7; tentatively, D is TRBD2 (6 bases). V lost 4 bases and J 7 bases, leaving 20 bases between the germline ends. CDR3 size: 15 residues. Germline CDR1 reads LGHDT; CDR2 reads YNNKEL (reference sequence). CDR3 protein: CASSPEGPGPGEQYF. The CDR3 coding sequence is TGTGCCAGCAGCCCGGAGGGGCCCGGGCCCGGGGAGCAGTACTTC.

This clonotype has ten or more counts. V gene TRBV18 combines with J gene TRBJ2-1; possible D gene TRBD2, 6 bases. Germline V gene lookup returns CDR1 KGHSH and CDR2 LQKENI. V gave up 0 bases and J gave up 8 bases, with 17 bases separating them. This CDR3 has 16 residues. CDR3 protein: CASSPPSSGLLDEQFF. The CDR3 DNA reads TGTGCCAGCTCACCACCGAGTAGCGGTCTTTTGGATGAGCAGTTCTTC. The whole variable domain, remainder taken from reference TRBV18 and TRBJ2-1, is NAGVMQNPRHLVRRRGQEARLRCSPMKGHSHVYWYRQLPEEGLKFMVYLQKENIIDESGMPKERFSAEFPKEGPSILRIQQVVRGDSAAYFCASSPPSSGLLDEQFFGPGTRLTVL.